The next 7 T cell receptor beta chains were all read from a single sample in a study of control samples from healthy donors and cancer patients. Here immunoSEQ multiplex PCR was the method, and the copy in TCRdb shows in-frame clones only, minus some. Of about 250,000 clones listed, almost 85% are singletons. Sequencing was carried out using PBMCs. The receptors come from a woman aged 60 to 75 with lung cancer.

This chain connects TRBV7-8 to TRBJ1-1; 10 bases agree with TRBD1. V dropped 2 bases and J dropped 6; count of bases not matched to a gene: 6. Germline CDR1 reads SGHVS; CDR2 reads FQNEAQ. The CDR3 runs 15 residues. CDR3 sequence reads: CASSLRTGGGAEAFF. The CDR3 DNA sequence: TGTGCCAGCAGCTTACGGACAGGGGGAGGCGCTGAAGCTTTCTTT.

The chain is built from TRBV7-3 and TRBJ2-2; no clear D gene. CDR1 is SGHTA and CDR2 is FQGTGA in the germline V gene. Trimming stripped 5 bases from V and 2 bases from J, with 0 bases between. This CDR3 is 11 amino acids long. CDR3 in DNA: TGTGCCAGCAGCAACACCGGGGAGCTGTTTTTT. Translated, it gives CASSNTGELFF.

CDR3 DNA sequence: TGTGCCAGCTCGGAGGGACAGGCGAACACTGAAGCTTTCTTT. Translated, it gives CASSEGQANTEAFF. The V and J genes are TRBV18 and TRBJ1-1, with TRBD1 matching 8 bases. CDR3 length: 14 residues. Germline assignment: CDR1 KGHSH and CDR2 LQKENI. V dropped 6 bases and J dropped 1; count of bases not matched to a gene: 4.

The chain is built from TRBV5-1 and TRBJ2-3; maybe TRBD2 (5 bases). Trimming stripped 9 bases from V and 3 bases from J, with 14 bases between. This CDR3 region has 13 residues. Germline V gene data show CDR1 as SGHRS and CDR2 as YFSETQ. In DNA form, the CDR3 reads TGCGCCACATCTCGGGAATTAACAGATACGCAGTATTTT. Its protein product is CATSRELTDTQYF.

Written as DNA, the CDR3 is TGCAGCGTCCAGGGAGGGGGCAACACTGAAGCTTTCTTT. Translating gives CSVQGGGNTEAFF. V usage is TRBV29-1 and J usage is TRBJ1-1; 7 bases agree with TRBD1. V lost 6 bases and J lost 2; bases outside the gene matches: 6. CDR3 length: 13 amino acids. CDR1 is SQVTM, CDR2 ANQGSEA, per germline.

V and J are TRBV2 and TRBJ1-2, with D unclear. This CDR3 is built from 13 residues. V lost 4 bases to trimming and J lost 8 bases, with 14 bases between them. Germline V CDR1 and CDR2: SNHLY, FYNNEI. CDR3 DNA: TGTGCCAGCAGTGTGTCCAGAGAGACGGGCTACACCTTC. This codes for CASSVSRETGYTF.

The CDR3: CASGSPYPGELFF. In DNA form, the CDR3 reads TGTGCCAGCGGGTCCCCCTACCCAGGGGAGCTGTTTTTT. J is TRBJ2-2 and V is TRBV7-8, with D unresolved. This CDR3 is 13 amino acids long. Germline lookup yields CDR1 SGHVS and CDR2 FQNEAQ. Trimming removed 8 bases at V and 8 bases at J, with 15 bases between.